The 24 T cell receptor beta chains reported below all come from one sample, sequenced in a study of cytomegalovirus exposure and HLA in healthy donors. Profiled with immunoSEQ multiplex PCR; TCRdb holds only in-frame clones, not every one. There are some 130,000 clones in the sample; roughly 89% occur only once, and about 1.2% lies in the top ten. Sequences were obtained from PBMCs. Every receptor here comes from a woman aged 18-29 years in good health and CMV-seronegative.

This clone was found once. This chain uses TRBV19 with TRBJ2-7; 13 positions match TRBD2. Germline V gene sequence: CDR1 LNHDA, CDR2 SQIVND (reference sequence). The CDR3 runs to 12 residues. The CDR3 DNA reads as TGTACCGGGACTAGCGGGGAGCACGAGCAGTACTTC. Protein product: CTGTSGEHEQYF.

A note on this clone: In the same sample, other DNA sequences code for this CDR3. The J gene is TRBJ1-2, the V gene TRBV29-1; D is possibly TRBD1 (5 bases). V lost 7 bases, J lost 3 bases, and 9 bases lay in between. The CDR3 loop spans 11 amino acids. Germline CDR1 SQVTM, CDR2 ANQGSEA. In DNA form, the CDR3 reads TGCAGCGCCGGACAAGACTATGGCTACACCTTC. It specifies CSAGQDYGYTF.

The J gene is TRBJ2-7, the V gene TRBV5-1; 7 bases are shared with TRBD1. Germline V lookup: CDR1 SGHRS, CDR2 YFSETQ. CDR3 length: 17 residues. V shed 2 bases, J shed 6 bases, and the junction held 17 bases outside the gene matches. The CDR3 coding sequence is TGCGCCAGCAGCTTTTTCGTTTCCCCGACAGGGTCGGGCGAGCAGTACTTC. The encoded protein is CASSFFVSPTGSGEQYF.

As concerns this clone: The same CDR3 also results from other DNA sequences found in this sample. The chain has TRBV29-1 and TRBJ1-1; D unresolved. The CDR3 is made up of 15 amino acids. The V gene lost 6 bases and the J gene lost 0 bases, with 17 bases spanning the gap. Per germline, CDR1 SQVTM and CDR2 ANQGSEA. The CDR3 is CSVAGGWGMNTEAFF. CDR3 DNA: TGCAGCGTCGCAGGAGGGTGGGGTATGAACACTGAAGCTTTCTTT.

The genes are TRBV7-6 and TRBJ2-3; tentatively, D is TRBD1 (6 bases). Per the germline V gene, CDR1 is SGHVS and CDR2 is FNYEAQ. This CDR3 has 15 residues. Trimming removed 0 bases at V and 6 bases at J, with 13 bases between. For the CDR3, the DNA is TGTGCCAGCAGCTTAGCGTCAGGGGAGCTGGATACGCAGTATTTT. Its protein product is CASSLASGELDTQYF.

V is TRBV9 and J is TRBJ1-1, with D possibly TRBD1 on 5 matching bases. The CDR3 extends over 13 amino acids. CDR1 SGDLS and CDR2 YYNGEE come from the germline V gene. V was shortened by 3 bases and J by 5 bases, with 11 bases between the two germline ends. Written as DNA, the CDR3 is TGTGCCAGCAGCGCAGGGAGGGTAACTGAAGCTTTCTTT. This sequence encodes CASSAGRVTEAFF.

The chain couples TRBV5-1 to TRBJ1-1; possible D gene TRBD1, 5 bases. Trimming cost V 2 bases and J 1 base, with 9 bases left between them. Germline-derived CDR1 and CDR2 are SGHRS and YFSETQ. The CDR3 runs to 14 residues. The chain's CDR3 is CASSFGQPNTEAFF. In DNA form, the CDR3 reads TGCGCCAGCAGCTTCGGACAACCGAACACTGAAGCTTTCTTT.

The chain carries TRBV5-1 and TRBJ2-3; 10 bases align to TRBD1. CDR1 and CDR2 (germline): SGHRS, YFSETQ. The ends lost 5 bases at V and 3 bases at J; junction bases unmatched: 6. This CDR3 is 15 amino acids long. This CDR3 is CASSVTGGSTDTQYF. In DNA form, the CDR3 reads TGCGCCAGCAGTGTGACAGGGGGCTCGACAGATACGCAGTATTTT.

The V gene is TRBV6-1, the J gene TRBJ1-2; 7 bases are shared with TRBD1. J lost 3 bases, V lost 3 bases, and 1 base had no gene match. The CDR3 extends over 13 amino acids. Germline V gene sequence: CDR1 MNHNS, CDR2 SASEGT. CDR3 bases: TGTGCCAGCAGTGACACAGGGGACTATGGCTACACCTTC. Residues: CASSDTGDYGYTF.

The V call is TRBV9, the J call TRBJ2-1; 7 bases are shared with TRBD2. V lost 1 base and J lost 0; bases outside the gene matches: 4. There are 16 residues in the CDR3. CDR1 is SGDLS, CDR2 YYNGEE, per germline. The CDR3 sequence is CASSVRPSGSYNEQFF. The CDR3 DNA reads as TGTGCCAGCAGCGTACGGCCTAGCGGCTCCTACAATGAGCAGTTCTTC.

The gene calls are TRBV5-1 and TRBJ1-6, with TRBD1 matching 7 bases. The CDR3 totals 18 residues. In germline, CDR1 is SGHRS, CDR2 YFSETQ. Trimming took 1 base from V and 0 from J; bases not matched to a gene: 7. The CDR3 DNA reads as TGCGCCAGCAGCTTGACAGGGGCCCACAGCTCCTATAATTCACCCCTCCACTTT. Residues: CASSLTGAHSSYNSPLHF. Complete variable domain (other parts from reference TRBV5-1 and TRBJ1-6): KAGVTQTPRYLIKTRGQQVTLSCSPISGHRSVSWYQQTPGQGLQFLFEYFSETQRNKGNFPGRFSGRQFSNSRSEMNVSTLELGDSALYLCASSLTGAHSSYNSPLHFGNGTRLTVT.

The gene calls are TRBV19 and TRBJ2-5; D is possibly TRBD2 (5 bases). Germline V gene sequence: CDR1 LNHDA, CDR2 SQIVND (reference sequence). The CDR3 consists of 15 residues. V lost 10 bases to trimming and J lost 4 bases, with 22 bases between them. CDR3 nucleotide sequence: TGTGCCACCACTACCGGCCGGACTGAGGCAGAGACCCAGTACTTC. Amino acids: CATTTGRTEAETQYF.

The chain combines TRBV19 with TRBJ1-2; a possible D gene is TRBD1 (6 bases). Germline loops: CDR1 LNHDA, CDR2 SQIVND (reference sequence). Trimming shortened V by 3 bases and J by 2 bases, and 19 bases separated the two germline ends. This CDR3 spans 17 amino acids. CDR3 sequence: CASSIYHRTAENYGYTF. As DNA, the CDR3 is TGTGCCAGTAGTATTTACCACCGGACAGCCGAAAACTATGGCTACACCTTC. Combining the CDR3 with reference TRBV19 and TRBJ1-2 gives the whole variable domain DGGITQSPKYLFRKEGQNVTLSCEQNLNHDAMYWYRQDPGQGLRLIYYSQIVNDFQKGDIAEGYSVSREKKESFPLTVTSAQKNPTAFYLCASSIYHRTAENYGYTFGSGTRLTVV.

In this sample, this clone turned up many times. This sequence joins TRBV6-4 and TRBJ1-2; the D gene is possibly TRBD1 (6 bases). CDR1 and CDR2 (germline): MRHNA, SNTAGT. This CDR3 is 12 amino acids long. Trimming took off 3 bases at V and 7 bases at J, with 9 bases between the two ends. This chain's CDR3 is CASSDRGIGYTF. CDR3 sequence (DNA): TGTGCCAGCAGTGATAGGGGGATTGGCTACACCTTC.

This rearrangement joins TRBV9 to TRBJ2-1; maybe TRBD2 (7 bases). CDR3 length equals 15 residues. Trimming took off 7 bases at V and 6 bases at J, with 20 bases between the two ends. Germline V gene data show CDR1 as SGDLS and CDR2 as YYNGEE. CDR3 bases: TGTGCCAGCGCACCGGGGGGCGGGCTAGTCAATGAGCAGTTCTTC. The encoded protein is CASAPGGGLVNEQFF.

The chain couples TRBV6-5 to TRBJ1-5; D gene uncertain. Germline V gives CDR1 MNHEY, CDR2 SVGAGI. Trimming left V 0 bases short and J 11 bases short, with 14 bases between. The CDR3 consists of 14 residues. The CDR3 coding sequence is TGTGCCAGCAGTTACTCGACTATTGTCAGTGCCCAGCATTTT. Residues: CASSYSTIVSAQHF.

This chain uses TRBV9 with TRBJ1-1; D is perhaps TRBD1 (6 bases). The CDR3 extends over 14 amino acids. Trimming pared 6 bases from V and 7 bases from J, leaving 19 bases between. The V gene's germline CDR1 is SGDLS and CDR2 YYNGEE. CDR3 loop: CASTLGPGTIEAFF. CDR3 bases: TGTGCCAGCACCCTAGGTCCAGGGACAATTGAAGCTTTCTTT.

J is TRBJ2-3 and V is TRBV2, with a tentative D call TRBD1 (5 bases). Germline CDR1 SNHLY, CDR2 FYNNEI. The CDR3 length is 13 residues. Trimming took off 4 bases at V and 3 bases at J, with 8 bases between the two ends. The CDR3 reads CASSGAGTDTQYF. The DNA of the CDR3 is TGTGCCAGCAGTGGGGCAGGGACAGATACGCAGTATTTT.

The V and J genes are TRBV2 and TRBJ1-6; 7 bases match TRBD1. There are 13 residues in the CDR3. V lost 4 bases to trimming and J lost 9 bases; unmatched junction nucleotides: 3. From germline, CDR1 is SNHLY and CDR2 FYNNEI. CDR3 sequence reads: CASSADRTSPLHF. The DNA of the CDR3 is TGTGCCAGCAGTGCGGACAGGACTTCACCCCTCCACTTT. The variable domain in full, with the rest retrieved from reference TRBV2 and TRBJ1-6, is EPEVTQTPSHQVTQMGQEVILRCVPISNHLYFYWYRQILGQKVEFLVSFYNNEISEKSEIFDDQFSVERPDGSNFTLKIRSTKLEDSAMYFCASSADRTSPLHFGNGTRLTVT.

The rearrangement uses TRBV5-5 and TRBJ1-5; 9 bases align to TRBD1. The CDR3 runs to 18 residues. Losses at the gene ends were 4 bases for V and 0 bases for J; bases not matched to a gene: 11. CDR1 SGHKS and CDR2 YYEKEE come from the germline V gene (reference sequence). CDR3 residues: CASSPGTGWGYSNQPQHF. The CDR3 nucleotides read TGTGCCAGCAGCCCCGGGACAGGGTGGGGCTATAGCAATCAGCCCCAGCATTTT. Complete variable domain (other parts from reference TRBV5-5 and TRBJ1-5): DAGVTQSPTHLIKTRGQQVTLRCSPISGHKSVSWYQQVLGQGPQFIFQYYEKEERGRGNFPDRFSARQFPNYSSELNVNALLLGDSALYLCASSPGTGWGYSNQPQHFGDGTRLSIL.

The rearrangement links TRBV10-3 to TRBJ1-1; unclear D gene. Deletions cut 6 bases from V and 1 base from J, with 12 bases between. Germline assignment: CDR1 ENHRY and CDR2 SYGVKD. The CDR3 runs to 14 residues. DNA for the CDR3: TGTGCCATCAGCCCCAGAGGTACGAACACTGAAGCTTTCTTT. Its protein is CAISPRGTNTEAFF.

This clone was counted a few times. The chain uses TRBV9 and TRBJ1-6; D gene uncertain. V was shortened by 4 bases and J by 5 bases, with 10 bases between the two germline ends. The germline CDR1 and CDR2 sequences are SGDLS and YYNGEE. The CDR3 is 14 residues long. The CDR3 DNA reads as TGTGCCAGCAGCCCGGGAAGAAATAATTCACCCCTCCACTTT. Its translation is CASSPGRNNSPLHF.

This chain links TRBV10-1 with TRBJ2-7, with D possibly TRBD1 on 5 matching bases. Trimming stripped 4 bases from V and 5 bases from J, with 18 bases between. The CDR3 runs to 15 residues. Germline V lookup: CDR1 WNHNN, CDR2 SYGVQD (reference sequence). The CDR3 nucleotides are TGCGCCAGCAGTGCCTCTGGACAATTCTACGACGAGCAGTACTTC. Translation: CASSASGQFYDEQYF.

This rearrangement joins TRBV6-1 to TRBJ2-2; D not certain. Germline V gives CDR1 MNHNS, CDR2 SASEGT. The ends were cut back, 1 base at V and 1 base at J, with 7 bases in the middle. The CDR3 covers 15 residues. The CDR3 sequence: CASSEVIRNTGELFF. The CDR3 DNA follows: TGTGCCAGCAGTGAAGTAATCAGGAACACCGGGGAGCTGTTTTTT.